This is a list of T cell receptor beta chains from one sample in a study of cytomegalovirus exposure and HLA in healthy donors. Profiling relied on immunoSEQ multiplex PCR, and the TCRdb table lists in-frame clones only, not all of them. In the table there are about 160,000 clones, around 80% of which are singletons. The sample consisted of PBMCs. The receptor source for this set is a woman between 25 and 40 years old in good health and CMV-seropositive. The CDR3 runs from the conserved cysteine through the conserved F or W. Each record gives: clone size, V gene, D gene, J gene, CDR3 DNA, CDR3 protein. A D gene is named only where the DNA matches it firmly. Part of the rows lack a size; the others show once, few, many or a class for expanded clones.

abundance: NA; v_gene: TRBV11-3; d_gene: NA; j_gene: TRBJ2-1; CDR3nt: TGTGCCAGCAGCTTAGGAGGGGGGGGGTACAATGAGCAGTTCTTC; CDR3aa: CASSLGGGGYNEQFF
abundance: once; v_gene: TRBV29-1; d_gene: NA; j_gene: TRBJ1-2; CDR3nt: TGCAGCGTTGAAGATCCTGGAGGAGCTAACTATGGCTACACCTTC; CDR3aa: CSVEDPGGANYGYTF
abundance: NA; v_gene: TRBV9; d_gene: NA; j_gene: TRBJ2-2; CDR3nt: TGTGCCAGCAGCACCAATTCCGGGGGAAACACCGGGGAGCTGTTTTTT; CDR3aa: CASSTNSGGNTGELFF
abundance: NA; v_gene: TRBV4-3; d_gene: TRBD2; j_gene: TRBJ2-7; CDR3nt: TGCGCCAGCAGCCAGGGGGGGACTAGCCGCTACGAGCAGTACTTC; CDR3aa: CASSQGGTSRYEQYF
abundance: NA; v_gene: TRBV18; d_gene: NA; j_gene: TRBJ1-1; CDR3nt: TGTGCCAGCTCACAAGGACAGCTTAACACTGAAGCTTTCTTT; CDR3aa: CASSQGQLNTEAFF
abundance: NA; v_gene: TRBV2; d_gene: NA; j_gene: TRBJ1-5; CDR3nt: TGTGCCAGCAGAGCGGACAGAAGCAATCAGCCCCAGCATTTT; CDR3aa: CASRADRSNQPQHF
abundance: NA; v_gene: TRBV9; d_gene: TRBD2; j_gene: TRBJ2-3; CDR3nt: TGTGCCAGCAGCGTAGGAGGGGGGACTAGCGGGGGGGCTACAGATACGCAGTATTTT; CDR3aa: CASSVGGGTSGGATDTQYF
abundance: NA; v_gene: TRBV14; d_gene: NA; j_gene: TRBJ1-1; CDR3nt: TGTGCCAGCAGCCAAGATCTCTTCGGGAGAAAAGCTTTCTTT; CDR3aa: CASSQDLFGRKAFF
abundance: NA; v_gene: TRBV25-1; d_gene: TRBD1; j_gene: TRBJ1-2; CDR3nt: TGTGCCAGCAGGACTACAGGGGCTAAGGGCTACACCTTC; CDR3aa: CASRTTGAKGYTF
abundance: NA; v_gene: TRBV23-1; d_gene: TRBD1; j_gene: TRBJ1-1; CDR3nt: TGCGCCAGCAGTCAATCGATCACAGGGGGCCGGAACACTGAAGCTTTCTTT; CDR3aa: CASSQSITGGRNTEAFF
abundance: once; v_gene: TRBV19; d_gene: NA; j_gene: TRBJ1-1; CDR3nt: TGTGCCACCTCCTGGGGGGTGAACACTGAAGCTTTCTTT; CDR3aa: CATSWGVNTEAFF
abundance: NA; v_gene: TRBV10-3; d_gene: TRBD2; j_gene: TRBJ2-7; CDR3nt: TGTGCCATCAGCTTGGGTAGCGGGGCGTCAGGCTACGAGCAGTACTTC; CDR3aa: CAISLGSGASGYEQYF
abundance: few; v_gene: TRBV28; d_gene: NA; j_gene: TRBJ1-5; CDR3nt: TGTGCCAGCAGCCTATATGGGGCGGGACATCAGCCCCAGCATTTT; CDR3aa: CASSLYGAGHQPQHF
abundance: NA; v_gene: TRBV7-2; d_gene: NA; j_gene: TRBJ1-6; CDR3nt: TGTGCCAGCAGCTTACAGGGCTTGAGCTCCTATAATTCACCCCTCCACTTT; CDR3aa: CASSLQGLSSYNSPLHF
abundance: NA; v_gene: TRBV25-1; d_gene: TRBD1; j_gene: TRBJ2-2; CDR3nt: TGTGCCAGCAGTACAACTGAATTCCGGGACAGGGGTACCGGGGAGCTGTTTTTT; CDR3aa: CASSTTEFRDRGTGELFF
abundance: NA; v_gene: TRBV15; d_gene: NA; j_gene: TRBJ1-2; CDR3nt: TGTGCCACCAGCGTCAGACGGGGAGACTATGGCTACACCTTC; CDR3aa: CATSVRRGDYGYTF
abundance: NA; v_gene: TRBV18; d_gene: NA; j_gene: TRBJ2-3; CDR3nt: TGTGCCAGCTCACCACCCGAAACAGGGGATACGCAGTATTTT; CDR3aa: CASSPPETGDTQYF
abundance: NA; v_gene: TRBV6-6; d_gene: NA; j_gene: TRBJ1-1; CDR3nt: TGTGCCAGCAGTCCCCCGGGGGGACGGAACACTGAAGCTTTCTTT; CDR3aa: CASSPPGGRNTEAFF
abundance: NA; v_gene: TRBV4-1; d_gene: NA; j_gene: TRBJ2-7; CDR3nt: TGCGCCAGCAGCCAAATCCGGGGCTACGAGCAGTACTTC; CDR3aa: CASSQIRGYEQYF
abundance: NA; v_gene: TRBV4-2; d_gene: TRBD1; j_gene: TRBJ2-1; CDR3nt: TGTGCCAGCAGGCGAGAACAGGGGGCAAACTACAATGAGCAGTTCTTC; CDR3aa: CASRREQGANYNEQFF
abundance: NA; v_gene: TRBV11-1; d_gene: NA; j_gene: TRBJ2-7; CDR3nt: TGTGCCAGCAGCTTAGCAGGGGAATACGAGCAGTACTTC; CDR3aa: CASSLAGEYEQYF
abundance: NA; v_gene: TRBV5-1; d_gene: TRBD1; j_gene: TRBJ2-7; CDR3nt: TGCGCCAGCAGCGGGGACAGCTCCTACGAGCAGTACTTC; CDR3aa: CASSGDSSYEQYF
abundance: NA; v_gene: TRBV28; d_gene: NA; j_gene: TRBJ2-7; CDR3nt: TGTTCATCAGGGATCTACGAGCAGTACTTC; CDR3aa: CSSGIYEQYF
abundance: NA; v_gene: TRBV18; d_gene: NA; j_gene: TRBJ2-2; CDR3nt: TGTGCCAGCTCACCACCGTTGCAGAATACGGGGGAGCTGTTTTTT; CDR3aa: CASSPPLQNTGELFF
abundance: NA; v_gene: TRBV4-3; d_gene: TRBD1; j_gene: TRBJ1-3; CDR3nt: TGCGCCAGCAGCCAGAGGGACAGGGGGCGACCTGGAAACACCATATATTTT; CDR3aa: CASSQRDRGRPGNTIYF
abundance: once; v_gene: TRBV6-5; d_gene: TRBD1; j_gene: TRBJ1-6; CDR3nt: TGTGCCAGCAGTTACTGGGACAGGGCAGAATCACCCCTCCACTTT; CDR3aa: CASSYWDRAESPLHF
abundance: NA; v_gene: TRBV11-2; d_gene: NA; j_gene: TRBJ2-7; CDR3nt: TGTGCCAGCAGCTACCTTAGGGGTTTAGCCTACGAGCAGTACTTC; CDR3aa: CASSYLRGLAYEQYF
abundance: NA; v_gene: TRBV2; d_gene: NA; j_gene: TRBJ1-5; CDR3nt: TGTGCCAGCAGCTACCAGGGGTTAGATAGCAATCAGCCCCAGCATTTT; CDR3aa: CASSYQGLDSNQPQHF
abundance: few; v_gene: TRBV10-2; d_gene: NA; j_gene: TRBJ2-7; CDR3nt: TGCGCCAGCAGTGAGTACCAAGGAGCAAAGGCCTACGAGCAGTACTTC; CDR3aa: CASSEYQGAKAYEQYF
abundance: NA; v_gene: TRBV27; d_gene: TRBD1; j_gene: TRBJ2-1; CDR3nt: TGTGCCAGCAGTTTATTGAAGAGGGTCGGGACAGGGCACAATGAGCAGTTCTTC; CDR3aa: CASSLLKRVGTGHNEQFF
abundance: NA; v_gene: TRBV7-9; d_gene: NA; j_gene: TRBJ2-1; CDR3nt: TGTGCCAGCAGCTTAGAGGCGGCCCACAATGAGCAGTTCTTC; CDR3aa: CASSLEAAHNEQFF
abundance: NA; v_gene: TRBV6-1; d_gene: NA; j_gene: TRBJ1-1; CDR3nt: TGTGCCATCTCAGGGAACACTGAAGCTTTCTTT; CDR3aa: CAISGNTEAFF
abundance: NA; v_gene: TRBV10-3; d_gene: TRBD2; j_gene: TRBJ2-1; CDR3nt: TGTGCCATCAACTCCGGGACTAGGGCCTACAATGAGCAGTTCTTC; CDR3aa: CAINSGTRAYNEQFF
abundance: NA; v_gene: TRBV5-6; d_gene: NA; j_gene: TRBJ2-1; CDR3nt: TGTGCCAGCAGCTTGGGGCGGGGCAATGAGCAGTTCTTC; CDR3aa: CASSLGRGNEQFF
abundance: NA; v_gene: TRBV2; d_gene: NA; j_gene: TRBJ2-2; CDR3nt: TGTGCCAGCAATACAGGACGGAACACCGGGGAGCTGTTTTTT; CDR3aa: CASNTGRNTGELFF
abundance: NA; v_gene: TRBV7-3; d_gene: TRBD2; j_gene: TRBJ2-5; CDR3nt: TGTGCCAGCAGCCCGTATAAGGCTAGCGGGCGGGAAGAGACCCAGTACTTC; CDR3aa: CASSPYKASGREETQYF
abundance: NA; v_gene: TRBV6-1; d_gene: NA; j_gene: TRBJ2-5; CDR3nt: TGTGCCAGCAGTGAAGCAACGAGAGAGACCCAGTACTTC; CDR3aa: CASSEATRETQYF
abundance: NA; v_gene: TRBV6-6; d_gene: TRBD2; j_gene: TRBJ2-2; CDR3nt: TGTGCCAGCAGTTTTAGACTAGCGGGTGACGGGGAGCTGTTTTTT; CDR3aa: CASSFRLAGDGELFF
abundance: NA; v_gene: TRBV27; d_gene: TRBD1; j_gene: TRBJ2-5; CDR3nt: TGTGCCAGCAGTTCCTTCGGGACAGGGTTCTTAGAGACCCAGTACTTC; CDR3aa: CASSSFGTGFLETQYF
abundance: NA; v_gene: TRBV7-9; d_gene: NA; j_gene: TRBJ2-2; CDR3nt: TGTGCCAGCAGCTTTGACACAGGCACCGGGGAGCTGTTTTTT; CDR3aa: CASSFDTGTGELFF
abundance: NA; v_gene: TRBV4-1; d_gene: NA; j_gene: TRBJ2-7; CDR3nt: TGCGCCAGCAGCCATCCGAGGGAGGTCCTCTACGAGCAGTACTTC; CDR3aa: CASSHPREVLYEQYF
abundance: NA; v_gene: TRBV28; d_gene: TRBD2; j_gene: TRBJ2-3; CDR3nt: TGTGCCAGCAGTTTTCGCGGGGGGCCAGATACGCAGTATTTT; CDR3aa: CASSFRGGPDTQYF
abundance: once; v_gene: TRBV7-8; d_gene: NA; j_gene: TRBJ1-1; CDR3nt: TGTGCCAGCAGCATAATCACAGGGCTGGGTTCCACTGAAGCTTTCTTT; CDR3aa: CASSIITGLGSTEAFF
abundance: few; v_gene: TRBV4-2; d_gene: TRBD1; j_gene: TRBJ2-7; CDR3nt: TGTGCCAGCAGCCTGCCGGGACAGGGAGACTACGAGCAGTACTTC; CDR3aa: CASSLPGQGDYEQYF
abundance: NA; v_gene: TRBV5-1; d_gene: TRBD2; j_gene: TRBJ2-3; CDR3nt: TGCGCCAGCAGCTTTAACCCCATAGCGGGGGGTAACACAGATACGCAGTATTTT; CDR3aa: CASSFNPIAGGNTDTQYF
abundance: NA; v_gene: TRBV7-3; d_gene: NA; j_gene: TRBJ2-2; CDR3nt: TGTGCCAGCAGCTTTAATTCGAACACCGGGGAGCTGTTTTTT; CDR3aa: CASSFNSNTGELFF
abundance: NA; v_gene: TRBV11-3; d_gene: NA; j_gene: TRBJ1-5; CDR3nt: TGTGCCAGCAGCTTTCTAACCCCAGGGCCGAGCAATCAGCCCCAGCATTTT; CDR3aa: CASSFLTPGPSNQPQHF
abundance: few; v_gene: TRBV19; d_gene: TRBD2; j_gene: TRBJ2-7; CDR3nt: TGTGCCAGTAGTCATCCCCAACTAGCGCGGGAGCAGTACTTC; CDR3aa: CASSHPQLAREQYF
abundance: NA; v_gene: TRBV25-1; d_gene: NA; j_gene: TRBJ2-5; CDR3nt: TGTGCCAGCAGTGATCGACAGACTAGTTCGACGCAAGAGACCCAGTACTTC; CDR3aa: CASSDRQTSSTQETQYF